This T cell receptor (beta chain) was sequenced for a study of Ad26.COV2.S vaccination and SARS-CoV-2 variants. Treatment in this sample: 15 to 20 received Ad26.COV2.S at low or high dose, single or two shots; 5 received placebo; per-sample allocation not given. Following the first vaccine or placebo injection, samples were taken on day 63. V shed 0 bases and J 2 bases; nucleotides not matched to a gene: 6. The CDR3 totals 16 residues. The germline CDR1 and CDR2 sequences are MGHRA and YSYEKL. Method: immunoSEQ multiplex PCR; TCRdb's copy keeps in-frame clones and lacks some. The profile shows about 350,000 clones, around 90% of them singletons.

The chain employs TRBV4-1 and TRBJ2-7, with TRBD1 matching over 8 bases. This clonotype was obtained from a person between 18 and 60 years old who received the Ad26.COV2.S COVID-19 vaccine or a placebo. The source was peripheral blood, collected in a trial of Ad26.COV2.S vaccine versus placebo. In DNA, the CDR3 is TGCGCCAGCAGCCAAGAGGAGACAGGGGCAACCTACGAGCAGTACTTC. Protein sequence: CASSQEETGATYEQYF.